This T cell receptor (beta chain) was obtained from a study of cytomegalovirus exposure and HLA in healthy donors. Turning to the study itself: From donors who were HLA-typed, an early data release held approximately 84 million unique TCRs. Study-level results: TCR sequences were mostly rare, though some public TCRs occurred in many donors.

The primer mix had 60 Vbeta and 13 Jbeta primers. Measured with immunoSEQ multiplex PCR; TCRdb has only the in-frame clones, and not every one. The sample consists of around 250,000 clones, 85% to 95% of them appearing once. Looked up from germline, CDR1 is SQVTM and CDR2 is ANQGSEA. With V trimmed by 1 base and J by 4 bases, 7 bases remained unmatched. The CDR3 sequence is 16 residues long. Regarding this clone: Its antigen is not identified.

The sample consisted of PBMCs. This TCR derives from a girl aged 2 to 10 in good health and CMV-seronegative. The rearrangement uses TRBV29-1 and TRBJ2-1; TRBD2 agrees at 10 bases. Here the CDR3 DNA reads TGCAGCGTTGAAGGGGTGGAGCGGGAGGGATACAATGAGCAGTTCTTC. The encoded protein is CSVEGVEREGYNEQFF.